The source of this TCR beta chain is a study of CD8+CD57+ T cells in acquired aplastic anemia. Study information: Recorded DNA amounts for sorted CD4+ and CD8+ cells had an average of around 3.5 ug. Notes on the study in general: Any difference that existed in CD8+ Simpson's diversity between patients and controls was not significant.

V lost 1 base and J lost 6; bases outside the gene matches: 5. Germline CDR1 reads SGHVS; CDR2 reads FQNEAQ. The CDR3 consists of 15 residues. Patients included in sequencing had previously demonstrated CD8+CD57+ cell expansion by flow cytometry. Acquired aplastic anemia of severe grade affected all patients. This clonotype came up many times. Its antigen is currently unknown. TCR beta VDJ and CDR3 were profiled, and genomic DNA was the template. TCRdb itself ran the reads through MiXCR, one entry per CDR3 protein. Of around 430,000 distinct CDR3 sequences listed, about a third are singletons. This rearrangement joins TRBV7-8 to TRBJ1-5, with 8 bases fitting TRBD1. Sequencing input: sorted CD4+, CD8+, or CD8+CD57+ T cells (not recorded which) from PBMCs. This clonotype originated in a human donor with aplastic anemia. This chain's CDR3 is CASSLVGQGGQPQHF. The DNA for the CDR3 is TGTGCCAGCAGCTTAGTCGGACAGGGAGGTCAGCCCCAGCATTTT. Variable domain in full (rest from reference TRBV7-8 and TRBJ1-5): GAGVSQSPRYKVAKRGQDVALRCDPISGHVSLFWYQQALGQGPEFLTYFQNEAQLDKSGLPSDRFFAERPEGSVSTLKIQRTQQEDSAVYLCASSLVGQGGQPQHFGDGTRLSIL.